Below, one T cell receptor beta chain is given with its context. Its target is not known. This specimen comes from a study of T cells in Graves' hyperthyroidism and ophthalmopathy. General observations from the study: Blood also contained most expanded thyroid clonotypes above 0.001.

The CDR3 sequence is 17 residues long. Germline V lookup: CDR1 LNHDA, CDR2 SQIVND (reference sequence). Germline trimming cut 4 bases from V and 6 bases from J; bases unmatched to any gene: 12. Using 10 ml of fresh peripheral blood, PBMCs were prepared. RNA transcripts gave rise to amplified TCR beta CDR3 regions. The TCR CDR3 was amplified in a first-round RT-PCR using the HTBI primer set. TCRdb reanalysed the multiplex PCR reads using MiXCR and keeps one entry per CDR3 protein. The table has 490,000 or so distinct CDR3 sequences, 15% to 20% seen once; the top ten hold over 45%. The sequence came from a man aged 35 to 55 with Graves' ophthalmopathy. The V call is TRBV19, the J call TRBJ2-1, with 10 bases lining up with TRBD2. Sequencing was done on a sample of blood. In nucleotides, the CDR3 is TGTGCCAGTAGTAGGGGGGGGGGACTAGCGAACGCCAATGAGCAGTTCTTC. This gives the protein CASSRGGGLANANEQFF.